Listed here are 25 T cell receptor beta chains from one sample, sequenced in a study of shared clonotypes between healthy human individuals. Using immunoSEQ multiplex PCR, the repertoire was profiled, and TCRdb retains in-frame clones only, with some absent. The sample shows about 2.3 million clones, about 90% of them seen only once. Sample: naive CD4+ T cells from PBMCs. The subset here: CD45RA+ positively selected. These receptors were collected from a man aged 18 to 30 in good health. Some clones in this sample may be carry-over from other donors' samples.

The chain is built from TRBV5-6 and TRBJ1-3, with D unresolved. The CDR3 contains 15 residues. V lost 0 bases and J 0 bases, leaving 7 bases between the germline ends. The V gene's germline CDR1 is SGHDT and CDR2 YYEEEE. In nucleotides, the CDR3 is TGTGCCAGCAGCTTGGCCATTAGCTCTGGAAACACCATATATTTT. It yields the protein CASSLAISSGNTIYF.

This clone was observed a handful of times. V gene TRBV29-1 combines with J gene TRBJ1-1; weak D call: TRBD1 (5 bases). Germline CDR1 is SQVTM and CDR2 is ANQGSEA. The V and J ends lost 1 base and 8 bases respectively, with 11 bases between them. This CDR3 is built from 12 residues. The CDR3 nucleotides are TGCAGCGTTGAAGGAAGGGACTTAGAAGCTTTCTTT. Its translation is CSVEGRDLEAFF.

The genes are TRBV28 and TRBJ2-5, with D perhaps assigned TRBD1 or TRBD2 (6 bases each). The CDR3 extends over 16 amino acids. Per germline, CDR1 MDHEN and CDR2 SYDVKM. Trimming cost V 2 bases and J 5 bases, with 18 bases left between them. This CDR3 is CASSLGRWGATETQYF. CDR3 nucleotides: TGTGCCAGCAGTTTAGGCCGATGGGGGGCGACGGAGACCCAGTACTTC.

As regards this clone: Other DNA sequences in the sample encode the same CDR3. The chain combines TRBV28 with TRBJ1-2; D may be TRBD1 (5 bases). Germline V lookup: CDR1 MDHEN, CDR2 SYDVKM. This CDR3 comprises 14 residues. The germline V and J ends were trimmed by 2 bases and 2 bases, with 9 bases remaining between them. In DNA, the CDR3 is TGTGCCAGCAGTTTACGGGGGAGAAACTATGGCTACACCTTC. This sequence encodes CASSLRGRNYGYTF.

The rearrangement uses TRBV6-5 and TRBJ2-7, with 9 bases identical to TRBD1. The V gene end was trimmed by 0 bases and the J gene end by 6 bases; junction bases not matched to a gene: 9. Germline V gene data show CDR1 as MNHEY and CDR2 as SVGAGI. The CDR3 length is 16 residues. Here the CDR3 reads CASSYSTPDRGGEQYF. CDR3 nucleotide sequence: TGTGCCAGCAGTTACTCGACCCCGGACAGGGGAGGCGAGCAGTACTTC.

The chain has TRBV19 and TRBJ1-4; D might be TRBD1 (5 bases). Germline V gene lookup returns CDR1 LNHDA and CDR2 SQIVND (reference sequence). The CDR3 spans 16 residues. The V end was cut by 1 base, the J end by 7 bases, with 16 bases between. The CDR3 region has the DNA TGTGCCAGTAGTATAGCCCCCGGCTACGGGGGTGAAAAACTGTTTTTT. Amino acids: CASSIAPGYGGEKLFF.

Written as DNA, the CDR3 is TGTGCCAGTAAGGGGGTGGGCCTCGGCGACACTGAAGCTTTCTTT. It encodes CASKGVGLGDTEAFF. The chain has TRBV19 and TRBJ1-1; a weak D match, TRBD1 (6 bases). V was cut by 7 bases and J by 3 bases, with 18 bases left in between. The CDR3 has 15 amino acids. CDR1 LNHDA and CDR2 SQIVND come from the germline V gene (reference sequence).

This sequence joins TRBV9 and TRBJ2-5; tentative D call: TRBD2 (6 bases). This CDR3 is built from 17 residues. Germline assignment: CDR1 SGDLS and CDR2 YYNGEE. V was cut by 0 bases and J by 5 bases, with 20 bases left in between. The CDR3 sequence is CASSVEGSSDQWETQYF. The DNA for the CDR3 is TGTGCCAGCAGCGTAGAAGGGTCTAGCGATCAGTGGGAGACCCAGTACTTC.

J is TRBJ2-3 and V is TRBV7-8; D is unclear. The ends were cut back, 5 bases at V and 0 bases at J, with 15 bases in the middle. The CDR3 loop spans 16 amino acids. The germline V gene has CDR1 SGHVS and CDR2 FQNEAQ. The CDR3 bases are TGTGCCAGCAGCGTCGGGCGGCATTCTAGCACAGATACGCAGTATTTT. Residues: CASSVGRHSSTDTQYF.

This clone was found once. The V and J genes are TRBV5-6 and TRBJ2-7; the D gene could be TRBD1 or TRBD2 (5 bases each). This CDR3 region has 12 residues. CDR1 and CDR2 (germline): SGHDT, YYEEEE. V gave up 4 bases and J gave up 2 bases, with 7 bases separating them. CDR3 in DNA: TGTGCCAGCAGCCGGGGACCCTACGAGCAGTACTTC. This codes for CASSRGPYEQYF.

This chain joins TRBV19 and TRBJ2-7, with 8 bases aligning to TRBD2. This CDR3 comprises 14 residues. With V trimmed by 6 bases and J by 3 bases, 7 bases remained unmatched. CDR1 is LNHDA and CDR2 is SQIVND in the germline V gene (reference sequence). The CDR3 is CASSKSSGSYEQYF. CDR3 in DNA: TGTGCCAGTAGCAAGTCCAGCGGGAGCTACGAGCAGTACTTC.

The V call is TRBV2, the J call TRBJ1-2; 7 bases map to TRBD1. With 8 bases clipped from V and 3 bases from J, the junction kept 6 bases outside the gene matches. CDR3 size: 13 residues. The germline V gene has CDR1 SNHLY and CDR2 FYNNEI. The CDR3 region is CASRGGGYYGYTF. Written as DNA, the CDR3 is TGTGCCAGCCGGGGAGGGGGCTACTATGGCTACACCTTC.

V gene TRBV7-2 combines with J gene TRBJ2-7; D ambiguous. V dropped 0 bases and J dropped 7 bases, with 13 bases sitting between them. Germline V gives CDR1 SGHTA, CDR2 FQGNSA. CDR3 length: 14 residues. CDR3 bases: TGTGCCAGCAGCTTAGCGGGTGCAGGTTTTGAGCAGTACTTC. Protein sequence: CASSLAGAGFEQYF.

The chain is built from TRBV30 and TRBJ2-1; D is possibly TRBD2 (5 bases). The length of the CDR3 is 13 residues. Germline lookup yields CDR1 GTSNPN and CDR2 SVGIG (reference sequence). Between the trimmed V and J ends, which lost 7 bases and 4 bases, there was a span of 14 bases. The CDR3 DNA follows: TGTGCCTCCCGACCCCGGGGATACAATGAGCAGTTCTTC. Encoded protein: CASRPRGYNEQFF.

Concerning this clone itself: Other DNA variants within this sample encode the same CDR3. In DNA form, the CDR3 reads TGTGCCAGCAGTTCTAGTAGCACAGATACGCAGTATTTT. Its translation is CASSSSSTDTQYF. The chain employs TRBV28 and TRBJ2-3; no clear D. V lost 4 bases, J lost 0 bases, and 5 bases lay in between. The CDR3 runs to 13 residues. CDR1 and CDR2 (germline): MDHEN, SYDVKM. The full variable domain, completed using reference TRBV28 and TRBJ2-3, is DVKVTQSSRYLVKRTGEKVFLECVQDMDHENMFWYRQDPGLGLRLIYFSYDVKMKEKGDIPEGYSVSREKKERFSLILESASTNQTSMYLCASSSSSTDTQYFGPGTRLTVL.

The chain uses TRBV2 and TRBJ1-2; 10 bases are shared with TRBD1. Germline CDR1 is SNHLY and CDR2 is FYNNEI. The CDR3 is 14 amino acids. Losses at the gene ends were 4 bases for V and 6 bases for J; bases not matched to a gene: 5. In nucleotides, the CDR3 is TGTGCCAGCAGTGGGGACAGGGGAGGCAATGGCTACACCTTC. Translation: CASSGDRGGNGYTF.

This clone has a single count. The chain uses TRBV7-9 and TRBJ1-1; 7 bases map to TRBD1. CDR3 size: 13 residues. Germline CDR1 and CDR2: SEHNR and FQNEAQ (reference sequence). Trimming took 4 bases from V and 9 from J; bases not matched to a gene: 8. CDR3 in amino acids: CASSSTGTEKAFF. The CDR3 region has the DNA TGTGCCAGCAGCTCGACGGGGACAGAGAAAGCTTTCTTT.

In its sample, this clone was seen a few times. The V gene is TRBV28, the J gene TRBJ2-1; D tentatively fits TRBD1 or TRBD2 (5 bases each). This CDR3 contains 15 residues. CDR1 MDHEN and CDR2 SYDVKM come from the germline V gene. Trimming removed 6 bases at V and 3 bases at J, with 15 bases between. CDR3 residues: CASRPGTRNYNEQFF. In DNA form, the CDR3 reads TGTGCCAGCAGGCCCGGGACCCGCAACTACAATGAGCAGTTCTTC.

Note on this clone: Other nucleotide sequences from this sample produce the same CDR3. The chain employs TRBV2 and TRBJ2-5; no clear D. CDR1 and CDR2 (germline): SNHLY, FYNNEI. Deletions cut 4 bases from V and 0 bases from J, with 3 bases between. CDR3 length: 12 residues. The CDR3 nucleotides are TGTGCCAGCAGTGGAGACCAAGAGACCCAGTACTTC. Its protein is CASSGDQETQYF.

The chain combines TRBV27 with TRBJ1-5, with TRBD1 identical over 7 bases. Germline V gives CDR1 MNHEY, CDR2 SMNVEV (reference sequence). The CDR3 has 16 residues. Losses at the gene ends were 5 bases for V and 7 bases for J; bases not matched to a gene: 14. In DNA, the CDR3 is TGTGCCAGCAGTCCCAGGGGACAGACACTCGGGCAGCCCCAGCATTTT. This translates into CASSPRGQTLGQPQHF.

The CDR3 sequence is CASSEGQGLFEQYF. The DNA for the CDR3 is TGCGCCAGCAGTGAAGGACAGGGACTTTTCGAGCAGTACTTC. V gene TRBV10-1 combines with J gene TRBJ2-7, with TRBD1 matching over 8 bases. From germline, CDR1 is WNHNN and CDR2 SYGVQD (reference sequence). V shed 3 bases and J 6 bases; nucleotides not matched to a gene: 7. This CDR3 region has 14 residues.

The gene calls are TRBV4-1 and TRBJ2-1, with 9 nucleotides matching TRBD2. The CDR3 sequence is 16 residues long. CDR1 is MGHRA, CDR2 YSYEKL, per germline. After removal of 4 bases from V and 2 bases from J, the junction contained 6 bases not matched to a gene. The CDR3 region is CASSPSRGRAYNEQFF. The CDR3 coding sequence is TGCGCCAGCAGCCCCTCCCGCGGGAGGGCCTACAATGAGCAGTTCTTC.

This clone was observed a few times. The V and J genes are TRBV28 and TRBJ1-1; D call uncertain. The V and J ends lost 3 bases and 1 base respectively, with 3 bases between them. The CDR3 sequence is 12 residues long. Germline CDR1 and CDR2: MDHEN and SYDVKM. The CDR3 sequence: CASSFWNTEAFF. The CDR3, as DNA: TGTGCCAGCAGTTTCTGGAACACTGAAGCTTTCTTT.

The chain uses TRBV2 and TRBJ2-5; TRBD2 might be the D (5 bases). Germline-derived CDR1 and CDR2 are SNHLY and FYNNEI. V was shortened by 6 bases and J by 5 bases, with 16 bases between the two germline ends. This CDR3 has 14 residues. CDR3 DNA sequence: TGTGCCAGCAGCCTAGAGGCTAGCAGGGAGACCCAGTACTTC. This sequence encodes CASSLEASRETQYF.

V usage is TRBV4-1 and J usage is TRBJ2-1, with a tentative D call TRBD2 (5 bases). This CDR3 is 13 amino acids long. Deletions cut 4 bases from V and 8 bases from J, with 12 bases between. Germline V gives CDR1 MGHRA, CDR2 YSYEKL. The CDR3 here is CASSPGLGDEQFF. CDR3 nucleotides: TGCGCCAGCAGCCCCGGACTGGGAGATGAGCAGTTCTTC.